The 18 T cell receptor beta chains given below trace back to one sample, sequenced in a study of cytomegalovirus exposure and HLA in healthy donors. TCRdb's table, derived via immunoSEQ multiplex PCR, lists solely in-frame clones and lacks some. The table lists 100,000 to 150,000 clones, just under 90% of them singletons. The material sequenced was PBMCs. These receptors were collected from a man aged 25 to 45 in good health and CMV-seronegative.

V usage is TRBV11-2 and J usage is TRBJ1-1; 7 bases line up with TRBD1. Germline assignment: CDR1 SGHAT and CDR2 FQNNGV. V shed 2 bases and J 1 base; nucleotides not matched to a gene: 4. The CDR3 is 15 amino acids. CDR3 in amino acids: CASSLRQGRNTEAFF. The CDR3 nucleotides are TGTGCCAGCAGCTTAAGACAGGGCAGGAACACTGAAGCTTTCTTT.

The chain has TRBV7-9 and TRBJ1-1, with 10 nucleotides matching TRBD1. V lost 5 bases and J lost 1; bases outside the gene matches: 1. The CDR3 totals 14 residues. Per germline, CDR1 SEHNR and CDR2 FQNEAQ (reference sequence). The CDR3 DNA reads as TGTGCCAGCAGCCGACAGGGGGCGAACACTGAAGCTTTCTTT. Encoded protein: CASSRQGANTEAFF. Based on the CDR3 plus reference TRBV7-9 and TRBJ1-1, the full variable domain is DTGVSQNPRHKITKRGQNVTFRCDPISEHNRLYWYRQTLGQGPEFLTYFQNEAQLEKSRLLSDRFSAERPKGSFSTLEIQRTEQGDSAMYLCASSRQGANTEAFFGQGTRLTVV.

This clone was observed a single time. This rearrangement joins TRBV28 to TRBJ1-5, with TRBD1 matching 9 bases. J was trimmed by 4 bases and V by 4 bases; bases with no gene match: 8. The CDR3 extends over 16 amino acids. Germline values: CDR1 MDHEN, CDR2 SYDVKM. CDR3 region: CASSSRTGVGNQPQHF. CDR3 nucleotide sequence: TGTGCCAGCAGTTCCAGGACAGGGGTTGGGAATCAGCCCCAGCATTTT.

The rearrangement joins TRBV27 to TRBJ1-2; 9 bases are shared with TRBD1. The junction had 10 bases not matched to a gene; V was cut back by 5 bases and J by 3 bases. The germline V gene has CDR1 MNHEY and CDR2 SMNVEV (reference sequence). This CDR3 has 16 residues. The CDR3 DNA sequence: TGTGCCAGCAGTCCCCAAGGGACAGGGTGGCACTATGGCTACACCTTC. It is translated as CASSPQGTGWHYGYTF.

The CDR3 sequence is CASSAGIGTGMSGYTF. CDR3 DNA: TGTGCCAGTAGCGCAGGGATCGGGACAGGGATGTCTGGCTACACCTTC. The chain links TRBV19 to TRBJ1-2, with 9 positions matching TRBD1. Per germline, CDR1 LNHDA and CDR2 SQIVND (reference sequence). The CDR3 extends over 16 amino acids. V trimming: 6 bases; J trimming: 7 bases; junction bases outside the gene matches: 15.

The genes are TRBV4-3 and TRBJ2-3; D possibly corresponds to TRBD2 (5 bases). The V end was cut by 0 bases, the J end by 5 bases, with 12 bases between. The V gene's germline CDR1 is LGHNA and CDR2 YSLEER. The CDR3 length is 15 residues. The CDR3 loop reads CASSQDSGGLDTQYF. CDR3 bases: TGCGCCAGCAGCCAAGATAGTGGCGGGTTAGATACGCAGTATTTT.

CDR3: CASSLPPGQNSNQPQHF. CDR3 nucleotides: TGTGCCAGCAGTTTACCCCCGGGACAGAATAGCAATCAGCCCCAGCATTTT. This chain links TRBV28 with TRBJ1-5; 7 bases are a match to TRBD1. This CDR3 is 17 amino acids long. Germline CDR1 reads MDHEN; CDR2 reads SYDVKM. The V and J ends lost 2 bases and 0 bases, in that order; junction bases with no gene match: 7.

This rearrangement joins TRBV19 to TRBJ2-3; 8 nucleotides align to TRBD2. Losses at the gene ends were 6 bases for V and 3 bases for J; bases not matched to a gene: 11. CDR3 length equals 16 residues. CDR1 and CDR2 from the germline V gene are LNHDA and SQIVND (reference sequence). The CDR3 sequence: CASSQGVAGSTDTQYF. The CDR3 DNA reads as TGTGCCAGTAGCCAAGGGGTAGCGGGGTCTACAGATACGCAGTATTTT.

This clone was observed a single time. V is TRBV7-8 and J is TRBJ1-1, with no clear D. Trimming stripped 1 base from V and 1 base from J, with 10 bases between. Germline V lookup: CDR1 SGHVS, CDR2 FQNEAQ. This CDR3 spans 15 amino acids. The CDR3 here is CASSLGVPGNTEAFF. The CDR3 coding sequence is TGTGCCAGCAGCTTAGGGGTCCCAGGGAACACTGAAGCTTTCTTT.

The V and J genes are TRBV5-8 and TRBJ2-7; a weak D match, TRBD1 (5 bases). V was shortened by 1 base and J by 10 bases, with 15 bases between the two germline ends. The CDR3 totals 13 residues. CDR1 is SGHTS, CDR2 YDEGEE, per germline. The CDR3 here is CASSLPGEQVQYF. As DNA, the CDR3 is TGTGCCAGCAGCTTGCCCGGAGAACAGGTCCAGTACTTC.

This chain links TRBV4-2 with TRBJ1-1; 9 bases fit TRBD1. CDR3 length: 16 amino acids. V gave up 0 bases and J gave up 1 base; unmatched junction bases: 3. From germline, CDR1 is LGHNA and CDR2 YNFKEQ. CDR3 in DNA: TGTGCCAGCAGCCAAGACGGACAGGGGTCGAACACTGAAGCTTTCTTT. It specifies CASSQDGQGSNTEAFF.

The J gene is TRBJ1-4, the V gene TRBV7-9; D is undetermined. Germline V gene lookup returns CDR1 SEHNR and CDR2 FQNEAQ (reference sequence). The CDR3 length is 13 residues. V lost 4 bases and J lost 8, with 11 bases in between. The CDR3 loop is CASSSSSLEKLFF. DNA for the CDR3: TGTGCCAGCAGCTCAAGTAGTCTGGAAAAACTGTTTTTT.

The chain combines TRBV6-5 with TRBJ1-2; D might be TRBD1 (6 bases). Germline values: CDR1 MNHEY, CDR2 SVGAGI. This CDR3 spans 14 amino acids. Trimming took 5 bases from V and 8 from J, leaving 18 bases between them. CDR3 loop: CASSTRQDMRGYTF. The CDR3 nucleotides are TGTGCCAGCAGTACAAGACAGGACATGAGGGGCTACACCTTC.

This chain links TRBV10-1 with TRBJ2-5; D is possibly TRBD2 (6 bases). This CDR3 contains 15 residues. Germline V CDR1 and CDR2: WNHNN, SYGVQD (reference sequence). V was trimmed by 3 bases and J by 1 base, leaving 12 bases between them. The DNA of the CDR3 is TGCGCCAGCAGTGAAGGTGGGAGGCCCCAAGAGACCCAGTACTTC. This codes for CASSEGGRPQETQYF.

The CDR3 loop is CATSRDGSGGPTPSTDTQYF. The CDR3 DNA sequence: TGTGCCACCAGCAGAGATGGTAGCGGGGGACCTACTCCTAGCACAGATACGCAGTATTTT. The chain recombines TRBV15 with TRBJ2-3; 9 bases are shared with TRBD2. The CDR3 loop spans 20 amino acids. Germline CDR1 is LNHNV and CDR2 is YYDKDF (reference sequence). V lost 0 bases and J lost 0; bases outside the gene matches: 13.

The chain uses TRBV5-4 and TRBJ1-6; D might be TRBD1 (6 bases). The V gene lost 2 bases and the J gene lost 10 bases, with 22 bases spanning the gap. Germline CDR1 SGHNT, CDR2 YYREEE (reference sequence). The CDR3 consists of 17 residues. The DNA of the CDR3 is TGTGCCAGCAGCTTAACTTCTCGGGGGGCGGACGGGTCACCCCTCCACTTT. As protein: CASSLTSRGADGSPLHF.

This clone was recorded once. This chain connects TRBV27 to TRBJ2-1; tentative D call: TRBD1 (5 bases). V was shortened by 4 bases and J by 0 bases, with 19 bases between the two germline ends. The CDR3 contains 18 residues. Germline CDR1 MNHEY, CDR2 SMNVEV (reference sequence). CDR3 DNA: TGTGCCAGCAGTTACACGAGCTCAGGGCCTAGCTCCTACAATGAGCAGTTCTTC. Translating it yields CASSYTSSGPSSYNEQFF.

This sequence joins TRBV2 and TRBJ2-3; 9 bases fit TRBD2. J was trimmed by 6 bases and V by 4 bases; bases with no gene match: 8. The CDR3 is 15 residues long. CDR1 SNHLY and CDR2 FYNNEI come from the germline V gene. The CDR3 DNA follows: TGTGCCAGCAGTGCTATGCGGGGGGGGCTGGATACGCAGTATTTT. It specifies CASSAMRGGLDTQYF.